The text below deals with one T cell receptor beta chain. CDR3 length: 15 amino acids. CDR1 and CDR2 from the germline V gene are MNHNS and SASEGT. The V segment lost 3 bases and the J segment 6 bases; nucleotides outside the gene matches: 9. This specimen comes from a study of CD8 T cells in Susac syndrome. Random hexamers served to reverse transcribe roughly 0.45 to 1 ug RNA. The method of amplification for TCR beta CDR3 was immunoSEQ multiplex PCR, covering 54 Vbeta and 13 Jbeta. Each CDR3 protein is one row after TCRdb ran MiXCR on the immunoSEQ multiplex PCR reads. The sample consists of approximately 100,000 distinct CDR3 sequences, about nine tenths of them appearing once.

This TCR came from a human donor in good health. The chain has TRBV6-1 and TRBJ1-2; TRBD1 matches at 8 bases. Sample: CD8+ T cells from PBMCs. The CDR3 protein is CASSELTGAPDGYTF. The CDR3 nucleotides read TGTGCCAGCAGTGAGCTGACAGGGGCCCCAGATGGCTACACCTTC.